The entry below gives a single TCR beta chain sequence along with its context. The V end lost 5 bases, the J end lost 6 bases, and 16 bases lay between the germline ends. Germline V CDR1 and CDR2: SGHTA, FQGNSA. CDR3 length: 14 amino acids. These data come from a study of cytomegalovirus exposure and HLA in healthy donors. Study-level information: There were over 350 genotyped donors. Of these, roughly 80% fell in the genetic ancestry cluster associated with self-reported Caucasian donors.

60 Vbeta and 13 Jbeta primers were used in PCR. Using immunoSEQ multiplex PCR, the repertoire was profiled, and TCRdb retains in-frame clones only, with some absent. The sample records about 110,000 clones, about four fifths being singletons. The sequenced sample consisted of PBMCs. The sequence derives from a man aged 45-60 years in good health and CMV-seronegative. This rearrangement joins TRBV7-2 to TRBJ1-2, with D unresolved. CDR3 nucleotide sequence: TGTGCCAGCAGCCTTAATTCGGAGGCGCATGGCTACACCTTC. It specifies CASSLNSEAHGYTF.